The rows below give T cell receptor beta chains drawn from one sample of a study of cytotoxic CD8 clonotypes in ibrutinib-treated CLL. Generated by immunoSEQ multiplex PCR, the TCRdb table keeps only in-frame clones and is missing some. The repertoire holds approximately 150,000 clones, with roughly 77% as singletons. This specimen consisted of PBMCs, obtained after 12 months of ibrutinib treatment. The source of these receptors is a human donor with chronic lymphocytic leukemia. Both conserved end residues are part of each CDR3. D genes are given only for firm matches. Rows may omit the clone size; those that give it use once, few, many or a size class.

D: TRBD1
length: 15
V: TRBV6-1
size: -
J: TRBJ1-3
CDR3: CASSVLTGSGNTIYF
DNA: TGTGCCAGCAGTGTGCTGACAGGGTCCGGAAACACCATATATTTT

D: -
length: 12
V: TRBV10-3
size: -
J: TRBJ1-2
CDR3: CAISDDRNGYTF
DNA: TGTGCCATCAGTGATGACAGGAATGGCTACACCTTC

D: -
length: 12
V: TRBV30
size: -
J: TRBJ2-1
CDR3: CAWKGLYNEQFF
DNA: TGTGCCTGGAAGGGACTGTACAATGAGCAGTTCTTC

D: -
length: 15
V: TRBV28
size: -
J: TRBJ1-5
CDR3: CASSPARTDNQPQHF
DNA: TGTGCCAGCAGTCCAGCAAGGACAGACAATCAGCCCCAGCATTTT

D: -
length: 12
V: TRBV4-1
size: -
J: TRBJ2-7
CDR3: CASSYDSYEQYF
DNA: TGCGCCAGCAGCTACGACAGCTACGAGCAGTACTTC

D: -
length: 15
V: TRBV9
size: -
J: TRBJ1-3
CDR3: CASSVDTSSGNTIYF
DNA: TGTGCCAGCAGCGTAGACACTAGCTCTGGAAACACCATATATTTT

D: -
length: 13
V: TRBV11-3
size: -
J: TRBJ2-7
CDR3: CASRGGVSYEQYF
DNA: TGTGCCAGCAGAGGGGGAGTTTCCTACGAGCAGTACTTC

D: TRBD2
length: 17
V: TRBV4-1
size: -
J: TRBJ2-3
CDR3: CASSRGGGGLSTDTQYF
DNA: TGCGCCAGCAGCCGGGGGGGAGGTGGGCTTAGCACAGATACGCAGTATTTT

D: TRBD2
length: 16
V: TRBV6-1
size: -
J: TRBJ2-7
CDR3: CASSENAPGLAYEQYF
DNA: TGTGCCAGCAGTGAAAATGCTCCGGGACTAGCATACGAGCAGTACTTC

D: -
length: 14
V: TRBV10-2
size: -
J: TRBJ1-2
CDR3: CASSDFTVVDGYTF
DNA: TGTGCCAGCAGTGATTTTACAGTAGTCGATGGCTACACCTTC

D: -
length: 15
V: TRBV13
size: -
J: TRBJ1-1
CDR3: CASSLAGGPNTEAFF
DNA: TGTGCCAGCAGCTTAGCGGGGGGACCGAACACTGAAGCTTTCTTT

D: -
length: 15
V: TRBV11-2
size: once
J: TRBJ2-5
CDR3: CASSLAGEVGETQYF
DNA: TGTGCCAGCAGCTTAGCGGGCGAGGTAGGAGAGACCCAGTACTTC

D: TRBD2
length: 18
V: TRBV5-1
size: -
J: TRBJ2-3
CDR3: CASSSPGLAGGPGRTQYF
DNA: TGCGCCAGCAGCTCCCCGGGACTAGCGGGGGGGCCGGGTAGGACGCAGTATTTT

D: -
length: 15
V: TRBV5-1
size: once
J: TRBJ2-5
CDR3: CASSLSEGPGETQYF
DNA: TGCGCCAGCAGCTTGTCAGAGGGGCCGGGGGAGACCCAGTACTTC

D: -
length: 15
V: TRBV7-9
size: -
J: TRBJ2-7
CDR3: CASSLTGRHSYEQYF
DNA: TGTGCCAGCAGCTTAACCGGGCGGCACTCCTACGAGCAGTACTTC

D: -
length: 16
V: TRBV18
size: -
J: TRBJ2-1
CDR3: CASSPNAESSYNEQFF
DNA: TGTGCCAGCTCACCAAATGCAGAGTCCTCCTACAATGAGCAGTTCTTC

D: TRBD1
length: 14
V: TRBV19
size: -
J: TRBJ1-1
CDR3: CASSIKAGGTEAFF
DNA: TGTGCCAGTAGTATAAAAGCAGGGGGCACTGAAGCTTTCTTT

D: -
length: 15
V: TRBV19
size: -
J: TRBJ1-2
CDR3: CASSRMTVINYGYTF
DNA: TGTGCCAGTAGTCGCATGACAGTGATAAACTATGGCTACACCTTC

D: -
length: 14
V: TRBV7-9
size: -
J: TRBJ2-7
CDR3: CASSLGQASYEQYF
DNA: TGTGCCAGCAGCTTAGGACAGGCGAGCTACGAGCAGTACTTC

D: -
length: 11
V: TRBV6-5
size: once
J: TRBJ2-5
CDR3: CASSYVGTQYF
DNA: TGTGCCAGCAGTTACGTCGGGACCCAGTACTTC

D: -
length: 15
V: TRBV7-3
size: -
J: TRBJ2-7
CDR3: CASSPDRTTAYEQYF
DNA: TGTGCCAGCAGCCCGGACAGAACAACTGCCTACGAGCAGTACTTC

D: TRBD2
length: 16
V: TRBV7-9
size: -
J: TRBJ2-1
CDR3: CASSRISSVGERGQFF
DNA: TGTGCCAGCAGCCGAATTAGTAGCGTGGGTGAGCGGGGGCAGTTCTTC

D: -
length: 15
V: TRBV21-1
size: once
J: TRBJ2-1
CDR3: CASSNRDRYYNEQFF
DNA: TGTGCCAGCAGCAACCGGGACAGGTACTACAATGAGCAGTTCTTC

D: -
length: 12
V: TRBV28
size: -
J: TRBJ2-1
CDR3: CASILGSGQQFF
DNA: TGTGCCAGCATACTTGGGTCGGGGCAGCAGTTCTTC

D: TRBD1
length: 16
V: TRBV5-1
size: -
J: TRBJ2-5
CDR3: CASSMGQGGLQETQYF
DNA: TGCGCCAGCAGCATGGGACAGGGAGGGCTTCAAGAGACCCAGTACTTC

D: TRBD1
length: 15
V: TRBV11-2
size: -
J: TRBJ2-7
CDR3: CASRHSGTGGYEQYF
DNA: TGTGCCAGCAGGCACTCCGGGACAGGGGGCTACGAGCAGTACTTC

D: -
length: 14
V: TRBV28
size: -
J: TRBJ2-7
CDR3: CASSLMGGSYEQYF
DNA: TGTGCCAGCAGTTTAATGGGGGGCTCCTACGAGCAGTACTTC

D: -
length: 16
V: TRBV7-9
size: -
J: TRBJ2-3
CDR3: CASSLRDEAGGDTQYF
DNA: TGTGCCAGCAGCCTCCGGGACGAGGCCGGCGGAGATACGCAGTATTTT

D: -
length: 11
V: TRBV2
size: few
J: TRBJ2-7
CDR3: CASSVRYEQYF
DNA: TGTGCCAGCAGTGTCAGGTACGAGCAGTACTTC

D: TRBD1
length: 14
V: TRBV4-1
size: -
J: TRBJ2-1
CDR3: CASSRTQGINEQFF
DNA: TGCGCCAGCAGCCGAACACAGGGGATAAATGAGCAGTTCTTC

D: -
length: 15
V: TRBV27
size: -
J: TRBJ1-1
CDR3: CASSLASRPYTEAFF
DNA: TGTGCCAGCAGTTTAGCATCCAGGCCCTACACTGAAGCTTTCTTT

D: -
length: 14
V: TRBV21-1
size: -
J: TRBJ2-7
CDR3: CASSKRDGTYEQYF
DNA: TGTGCCAGCAGCAAACGGGACGGAACCTACGAGCAGTACTTC

D: TRBD1
length: 14
V: TRBV10-3
size: medium-sized
J: TRBJ2-7
CDR3: CALSGTGAFYEQYF
DNA: TGTGCCCTAAGCGGGACAGGGGCCTTTTACGAGCAGTACTTC

D: TRBD1
length: 14
V: TRBV2
size: once
J: TRBJ2-3
CDR3: CASSGTGVPDTQYF
DNA: TGTGCCAGCAGCGGGACAGGGGTTCCAGATACGCAGTATTTT

D: -
length: 14
V: TRBV21-1
size: -
J: TRBJ2-5
CDR3: CASSNGSLQETQYF
DNA: TGTGCCAGCAGCAATGGTAGCCTACAAGAGACCCAGTACTTC

D: TRBD2
length: 18
V: TRBV7-2
size: few
J: TRBJ2-7
CDR3: CASSYPTRALAGSFEQYF
DNA: TGTGCCAGCAGCTACCCCACCAGGGCGCTAGCGGGATCGTTCGAGCAGTACTTC

D: -
length: 13
V: TRBV10-2
size: -
J: TRBJ1-5
CDR3: CASSEKGNQPQHF
DNA: TGCGCCAGCAGTGAGAAAGGCAATCAGCCCCAGCATTTT

D: TRBD2
length: 15
V: TRBV5-4
size: few
J: TRBJ2-5
CDR3: CASSLSGTGRETQYF
DNA: TGTGCCAGCAGCTTGAGCGGGACTGGACGAGAGACCCAGTACTTC

D: -
length: 16
V: TRBV7-2
size: -
J: TRBJ2-7
CDR3: CASSPRTTLVFYEQYF
DNA: TGTGCCAGCAGCCCCAGGACTACCTTAGTTTTCTACGAGCAGTACTTC

D: -
length: 15
V: TRBV11-3
size: -
J: TRBJ2-1
CDR3: CASSPTTGTWNEQFF
DNA: TGTGCCAGCAGCCCAACCACCGGGACTTGGAATGAGCAGTTCTTC

D: -
length: 14
V: TRBV5-1
size: -
J: TRBJ1-3
CDR3: CASSLDSQGNTIYF
DNA: TGCGCCAGCAGCTTGGACTCACAGGGAAACACCATATATTTT

D: TRBD1
length: 14
V: TRBV5-1
size: once
J: TRBJ2-7
CDR3: CASSAGQGAYEQYF
DNA: TGCGCCAGCAGCGCGGGACAGGGGGCTTACGAGCAGTACTTC

D: -
length: 13
V: TRBV7-2
size: -
J: TRBJ2-4
CDR3: CASSLGREDIQYF
DNA: TGTGCCAGCAGCTTAGGCCGAGAGGACATTCAGTACTTC

D: -
length: 14
V: TRBV19
size: few
J: TRBJ1-4
CDR3: CASSIAKENEKLFF
DNA: TGTGCCAGTAGTATAGCGAAGGAGAATGAAAAACTGTTTTTT

D: TRBD2
length: 15
V: TRBV2
size: -
J: TRBJ2-3
CDR3: CASSAVAGGTDTQYF
DNA: TGTGCCAGCAGTGCGGTAGCGGGAGGCACAGATACGCAGTATTTT

D: -
length: 15
V: TRBV28
size: -
J: TRBJ2-6
CDR3: CASSVRGSGANVLTF
DNA: TGTGCCAGCAGTGTGCGAGGGTCTGGGGCCAACGTCCTGACTTTC

D: -
length: 13
V: TRBV28
size: -
J: TRBJ1-6
CDR3: CASSFNRVSPLHF
DNA: TGTGCCAGCAGTTTTAACAGGGTTTCACCCCTCCACTTT

D: TRBD1
length: 16
V: TRBV7-9
size: few
J: TRBJ2-7
CDR3: CASSRSGTGGVGEQYF
DNA: TGTGCCAGCAGCCGATCCGGGACAGGGGGAGTAGGCGAGCAGTACTTC

D: -
length: 18
V: TRBV4-3
size: once
J: TRBJ1-1
CDR3: CASSQDTLTGYMNTEAFF
DNA: TGCGCCAGCAGCCAAGACACGCTCACAGGGTACATGAACACTGAAGCTTTCTTT

D: -
length: 14
V: TRBV18
size: few
J: TRBJ1-2
CDR3: CASSALGNEDGYTF
DNA: TGTGCCAGCTCCGCCTTAGGGAACGAGGATGGCTACACCTTC

D: -
length: 14
V: TRBV11-3
size: -
J: TRBJ2-5
CDR3: CASSLDLHEGTQYF
DNA: TGTGCCAGCAGCTTAGATTTGCACGAAGGGACCCAGTACTTC

D: -
length: 14
V: TRBV30
size: many
J: TRBJ1-3
CDR3: CAWSVGGSGNTIYF
DNA: TGTGCCTGGAGTGTAGGCGGCTCTGGAAACACCATATATTTT

D: -
length: 15
V: TRBV7-6
size: -
J: TRBJ2-3
CDR3: CASSNRGGRTDTQYF
DNA: TGTGCCAGCAGCAATAGAGGAGGGCGCACAGATACGCAGTATTTT

D: -
length: 14
V: TRBV11-1
size: -
J: TRBJ2-7
CDR3: CASSQDRHGGEQYF
DNA: TGTGCCAGCAGCCAGGACAGGCACGGGGGGGAGCAGTACTTC

D: -
length: 12
V: TRBV19
size: -
J: TRBJ1-1
CDR3: CARDSWNTEAFF
DNA: TGTGCCAGGGACAGCTGGAACACTGAAGCTTTCTTT

D: -
length: 14
V: TRBV6-6
size: -
J: TRBJ2-7
CDR3: CASSYSDGVYEQYF
DNA: TGTGCCAGCAGTTACTCGGACGGAGTCTACGAGCAGTACTTC

D: -
length: 14
V: TRBV15
size: -
J: TRBJ1-2
CDR3: CATSREKANYGYTF
DNA: TGTGCCACCAGCAGAGAAAAGGCTAACTATGGCTACACCTTC

D: TRBD1
length: 14
V: TRBV5-8
size: -
J: TRBJ2-5
CDR3: CASSPGTGMETQYF
DNA: TGTGCCAGCAGCCCCGGGACAGGAATGGAGACCCAGTACTTC

D: -
length: 16
V: TRBV7-2
size: -
J: TRBJ1-2
CDR3: CASSLGGRTILHGYTF
DNA: TGTGCCAGCAGCTTGGGGGGGCGGACTATCCTTCATGGCTACACCTTC